This section outlines one T cell receptor (beta chain) sequence together with its context. These data originate in a study of CD8+ T cells in alopecia areata. Investigators isolated RNA and reverse transcribed it into cDNA to act as the sequencing template. The data were produced by immunoSEQ multiplex PCR, yet TCRdb's version contains in-frame clones alone and is incomplete. The data hold around 80,000 clones, with around 54% observed a single time. Patients with alopecia areata provided lesional scalp punch biopsies as well as peripheral blood. This TCR came from a human donor with alopecia areata. The sample comprised NKG2D-high CD8+ T cells sorted from blood.

CDR3 nucleotides: TGTGCCAGCAGTTTTGAAGGGACAGACAATCAGCCCCAGCATTTT. Translating it yields CASSFEGTDNQPQHF. The chain combines TRBV28 with TRBJ1-5; 7 positions match TRBD1. In germline, CDR1 is MDHEN, CDR2 SYDVKM. After removal of 3 bases from V and 3 bases from J, the junction contained 5 bases not matched to a gene. The CDR3 runs 15 residues.